The TCR beta chain under discussion was sequenced for a study of blood T cell repertoires in COVID-19. On the study more broadly: Specimens from acute and convalescent COVID-19 originated in the United States, Italy and Spain.

Trimming shortened V by 2 bases and J by 3 bases, and 6 bases separated the two germline ends. Germline V CDR1 and CDR2: SGHNT, YYREEE (reference sequence). CDR3 length equals 14 residues. In the authors' workflow: Amplification of reference gene primers provided the estimated nucleated cell counts. Sequenced by immunoSEQ multiplex PCR; TCRdb stores in-frame clones only, minus some. The V and J calls and the clone size are those of that table, but D and trimming were determined from the DNA. Among about 62,000 clones listed, 80% to 95% were seen once. Sequenced sample: peripheral blood. V is TRBV5-4 and J is TRBJ1-6; no clear D. The receptor's source is a human donor in a cohort sampled during active COVID-19. Here the CDR3 DNA reads TGTGCCAGCAGCTTATCAGGCTATAATTCACCCCTCCACTTT. It encodes CASSLSGYNSPLHF.